Presented here are 22 T cell receptor beta chains from one specimen sequenced in a study of T cells in Graves' hyperthyroidism and ophthalmopathy. Amplification of TCR beta CDR3 regions was performed using RNA transcripts as template. First-round RT-PCR with HTBI primers amplified the TCR CDR3 region. TCRdb reprocessed the multiplex PCR reads with MiXCR, giving one entry per CDR3 protein. The sample consists of some 350,000 distinct CDR3 sequences, more than 20% of them appearing once. The sequenced material came from blood. These receptors originate from a middle-aged man with Graves' hyperthyroidism.

This clonotype was detected a few times. The V and J genes are TRBV6-5 and TRBJ2-5; TRBD1 matches at 7 bases. The CDR3 spans 16 residues. The J segment lost 4 bases and the V segment lost 2 bases, leaving 10 bases of the junction unmatched. Germline V gives CDR1 MNHEY, CDR2 SVGAGI. The CDR3 sequence is CASSYLPRGRRETQYF. Here the CDR3 DNA reads TGTGCCAGCAGTTACCTCCCGAGGGGGCGCAGAGAGACCCAGTACTTC.

Only a few counts were recorded for this clonotype. This chain uses TRBV7-8 with TRBJ2-7; 12 bases line up with TRBD2. There are 18 residues in the CDR3. Germline lookup yields CDR1 SGHVS and CDR2 FQNEAQ. With V trimmed by 5 bases and J by 0 bases, 11 bases remained unmatched. In DNA, the CDR3 is TGTGCCAGCAGCCTAGAGGCTAGCGGGAGGGCTAACTCCTACGAGCAGTACTTC. Protein: CASSLEASGRANSYEQYF.

V and J are TRBV18 and TRBJ1-1, with D perhaps matching TRBD1 (5 bases). V was pared by 0 bases and J by 7 bases, with 12 bases between. CDR1 and CDR2 (germline): KGHSH, LQKENI. This CDR3 has 14 amino acids. CDR3 DNA: TGTGCCAGCTCACCACCGTCACAGGCTTTTGAAGCTTTCTTT. This encodes CASSPPSQAFEAFF.

This chain links TRBV20-1 with TRBJ2-7; TRBD2 is a possible D gene (6 bases). V was cut by 6 bases and J by 0 bases, with 12 bases left in between. The CDR3 consists of 13 residues. Looked up from germline, CDR1 is DFQATT and CDR2 is SNEGSKA (reference sequence). For the CDR3, the DNA is TGCAGTGCATTTAGCGGACGCTCCTACGAGCAGTACTTC. Encoded protein: CSAFSGRSYEQYF.

The chain combines TRBV6-1 with TRBJ1-1; no definite D call. Deletions cut 9 bases from V and 0 bases from J, with 11 bases between. CDR1 and CDR2 (germline): MNHNS, SASEGT. This CDR3 has 13 residues. The CDR3 protein is CASNKFMNTEAFF. The CDR3 DNA sequence: TGTGCCAGTAATAAGTTCATGAACACTGAAGCTTTCTTT.

Only a few counts were recorded for this clonotype. This sequence joins TRBV5-1 and TRBJ2-7, with D tentatively TRBD1 (5 bases). The V and J ends lost 4 bases and 0 bases respectively, with 11 bases between them. The CDR3 runs 14 residues. Germline CDR1 is SGHRS and CDR2 is YFSETQ. The CDR3 region is CASSRQTSSYEQYF. The CDR3 region has the DNA TGCGCCAGCAGCCGACAGACCAGCTCCTACGAGCAGTACTTC.

V is TRBV11-2 and J is TRBJ1-1; D ambiguous. CDR3 length equals 16 residues. CDR1 and CDR2 (germline): SGHAT, FQNNGV. The germline V and J ends were trimmed by 5 bases and 0 bases, with 16 bases remaining between them. In DNA, the CDR3 is TGTGCCAGCAGCATACACACGGAGGCGGTGAACACTGAAGCTTTCTTT. It yields the protein CASSIHTEAVNTEAFF.

The genes are TRBV5-1 and TRBJ2-1; D is possibly TRBD1 (5 bases). Germline V lookup: CDR1 SGHRS, CDR2 YFSETQ. V was pared by 3 bases and J by 4 bases, with 14 bases between. The CDR3 has 15 amino acids. The CDR3 is CASSSSRAQYNEQFF. Written as DNA, the CDR3 is TGCGCCAGCAGCTCGTCCAGGGCCCAGTACAATGAGCAGTTCTTC.

In this sample, this clonotype turned up a few times. The J gene is TRBJ2-3, the V gene TRBV7-3; D is unclear. The V end was cut by 3 bases, the J end by 5 bases, with 9 bases between. The CDR3 spans 13 residues. CDR1 is SGHTA and CDR2 is FQGTGA in the germline V gene. CDR3 bases: TGTGCCAGCAGCTTTGACACGGGAGATACGCAGTATTTT. It codes for CASSFDTGDTQYF.

This clonotype occurred many times. The V and J genes are TRBV7-9 and TRBJ2-1; D may be TRBD1 (5 bases). CDR1 and CDR2 from the germline V gene are SEHNR and FQNEAQ (reference sequence). V was cut by 3 bases and J by 0 bases, with 6 bases left in between. This CDR3 comprises 14 residues. In nucleotides, the CDR3 is TGTGCCAGCAGCTTTCAGGGCTCCTACAATGAGCAGTTCTTC. Its translation is CASSFQGSYNEQFF.

The genes are TRBV11-2 and TRBJ2-7, with 13 bases identical to TRBD2. The CDR3 contains 17 residues. Germline lookup yields CDR1 SGHAT and CDR2 FQNNGV. The junction had 7 bases not matched to a gene; V was cut back by 0 bases and J by 5 bases. The CDR3 loop is CASSLERGLAGANEQYF. CDR3 DNA: TGTGCCAGCAGCTTAGAGCGTGGACTAGCGGGAGCTAACGAGCAGTACTTC.

V is TRBV2 and J is TRBJ2-2; 8 bases map to TRBD2. Germline CDR1 and CDR2: SNHLY and FYNNEI. V lost 7 bases, J lost 11 bases, and 15 bases stayed unmatched. This CDR3 is 15 amino acids long. The CDR3 here is CASKLTSASDAELFF. For the CDR3, the DNA is TGTGCCAGCAAATTGACTAGCGCCAGTGATGCAGAGCTGTTTTTT. The full variable domain, in which reference TRBV2 and TRBJ2-2 provide the parts outside the CDR3, is EPEVTQTPSHQVTQMGQEVILRCVPISNHLYFYWYRQILGQKVEFLVSFYNNEISEKSEIFDDQFSVERPDGSNFTLKIRSTKLEDSAMYFCASKLTSASDAELFFGEGSRLTVL.

CDR3 loop: CSARVASGSQNIQYF. Here the CDR3 DNA reads TGCAGTGCTAGAGTGGCCAGCGGGAGTCAAAACATTCAGTACTTC. The chain recombines TRBV20-1 with TRBJ2-4; 8 bases line up with TRBD2. From germline, CDR1 is DFQATT and CDR2 SNEGSKA (reference sequence). CDR3 length equals 15 residues. J gave up 5 bases and V 1 base, and 7 bases lay outside the gene matches.

This clonotype was seen at least ten times. The rearrangement links TRBV5-1 to TRBJ2-3; D is undetermined. CDR3 length equals 16 residues. Germline V gene sequence: CDR1 SGHRS, CDR2 YFSETQ. V lost 0 bases to trimming and J lost 2 bases, with 13 bases between them. Here the CDR3 reads CASSLVLGLSTDTQYF. The CDR3 DNA sequence: TGCGCCAGCAGCTTGGTTCTAGGGCTGTCCACAGATACGCAGTATTTT.

This clonotype was seen repeatedly, ten times or more. V gene TRBV28 combines with J gene TRBJ2-7, with 8 bases aligning to TRBD1. The CDR3 length is 15 residues. Germline CDR1 MDHEN, CDR2 SYDVKM. V trimming: 6 bases; J trimming: 4 bases; junction bases outside the gene matches: 11. The CDR3 protein is CASRSRTGNIYEQYF. The CDR3 DNA is TGTGCCAGCAGGTCCAGGACAGGGAATATTTACGAGCAGTACTTC.

This clonotype has more than one count but fewer than ten. The gene calls are TRBV12-3 or TRBV12-4 and TRBJ2-1; 10 nucleotides match TRBD2. With 5 bases clipped from V and 9 bases from J, the junction kept 7 bases outside the gene matches. The CDR3 extends over 14 amino acids. CDR3 amino acids: CASSPTLAGVEQFF. CDR3 in DNA: TGTGCCAGCAGTCCAACTCTAGCGGGAGTTGAGCAGTTCTTC.

This clonotype was seen only a few times. The chain uses TRBV5-1 and TRBJ1-4; perhaps TRBD1 as D (5 bases). Germline V lookup: CDR1 SGHRS, CDR2 YFSETQ. V lost 6 bases and J lost 7, with 13 bases in between. This CDR3 has 13 residues. This chain's CDR3 is CASKVQGTEKLFF. In nucleotides, the CDR3 is TGCGCCAGCAAGGTCCAGGGCACTGAAAAACTGTTTTTT.

In its sample, this clonotype was seen a few times. The V call is TRBV6-1, the J call TRBJ2-3; 10 positions agree with TRBD2. The CDR3 loop spans 17 amino acids. Trimming removed 6 bases from V and 10 bases from J; junction bases left unmatched: 19. The germline V gene encodes CDR1 MNHNS and CDR2 SASEGT. The CDR3 is CASSRYRASGSYFPQYF. The DNA of the CDR3 is TGTGCCAGCAGCCGTTACAGGGCTAGCGGGAGCTACTTTCCGCAGTATTTT.

The J gene is TRBJ1-5, the V gene TRBV24-1; a weak D match, TRBD1 (6 bases). This CDR3 has 15 amino acids. V was trimmed by 5 bases and J by 5 bases, leaving 15 bases between them. CDR1 is KGHDR and CDR2 is SFDVKD in the germline V gene. CDR3 sequence: CATSGDTDIYQPQHF. CDR3 DNA sequence: TGTGCCACCAGTGGGGACACCGACATTTATCAGCCCCAGCATTTT.

This clonotype was counted between two and nine times. This sequence joins TRBV18 and TRBJ2-1; D is unresolved. The CDR3 totals 13 residues. Deletions cut 6 bases from V and 5 bases from J, with 11 bases between. The germline V gene has CDR1 KGHSH and CDR2 LQKENI. The CDR3 loop reads CASSPRQHNEQFF. Written as DNA, the CDR3 is TGTGCCAGCTCCCCGCGGCAGCACAATGAGCAGTTCTTC.

This clonotype was observed a handful of times. The rearrangement uses TRBV6-5 and TRBJ2-7; the D is unclear. The CDR3 length is 13 residues. Trimming shortened V by 3 bases and J by 5 bases, and 11 bases separated the two germline ends. Looked up from germline, CDR1 is MNHEY and CDR2 is SVGAGI. CDR3 region: CASSYQYGDEQYF. CDR3 DNA sequence: TGTGCCAGCAGTTATCAGTATGGAGACGAGCAGTACTTC.

This clonotype was recorded many times. The chain couples TRBV7-9 to TRBJ2-7; D not resolved. CDR3 length: 15 residues. V was clipped by 0 bases and J by 0 bases, with 9 bases between them. Germline CDR1 and CDR2: SEHNR and FQNEAQ (reference sequence). Here the CDR3 DNA reads TGTGCCAGCAGCTTAGCTACCCTAAGCTCCTACGAGCAGTACTTC. This sequence encodes CASSLATLSSYEQYF.